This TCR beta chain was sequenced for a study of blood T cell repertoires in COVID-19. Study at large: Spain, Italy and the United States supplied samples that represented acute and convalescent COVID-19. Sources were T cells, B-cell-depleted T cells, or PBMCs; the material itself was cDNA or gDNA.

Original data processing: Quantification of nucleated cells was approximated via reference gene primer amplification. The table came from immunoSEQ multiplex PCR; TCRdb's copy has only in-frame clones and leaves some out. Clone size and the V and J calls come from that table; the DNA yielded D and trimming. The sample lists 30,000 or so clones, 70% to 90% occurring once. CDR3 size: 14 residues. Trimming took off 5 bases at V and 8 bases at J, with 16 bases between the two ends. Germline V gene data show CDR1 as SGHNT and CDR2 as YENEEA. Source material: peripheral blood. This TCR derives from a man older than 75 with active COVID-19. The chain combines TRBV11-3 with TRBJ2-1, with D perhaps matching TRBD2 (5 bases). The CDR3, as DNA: TGTGCCAGCAGCGCGGACGGGATTAGGGATGAGCAGTTCTTC. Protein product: CASSADGIRDEQFF.